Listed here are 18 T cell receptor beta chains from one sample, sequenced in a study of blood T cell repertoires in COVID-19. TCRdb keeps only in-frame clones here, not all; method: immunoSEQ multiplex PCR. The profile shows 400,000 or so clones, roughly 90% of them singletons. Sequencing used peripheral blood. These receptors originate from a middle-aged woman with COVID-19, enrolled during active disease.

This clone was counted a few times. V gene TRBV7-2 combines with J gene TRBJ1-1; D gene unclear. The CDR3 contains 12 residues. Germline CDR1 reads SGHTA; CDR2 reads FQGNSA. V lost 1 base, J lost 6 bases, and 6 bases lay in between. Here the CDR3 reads CASSLERSEAFF. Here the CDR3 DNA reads TGTGCCAGCAGCTTAGAGAGGTCTGAAGCTTTCTTT.

The CDR3 region has the DNA TGTGCCAGCAGGTTACAGGGGCAGGGTCACACTGAAGCTTTCTTT. It specifies CASRLQGQGHTEAFF. J is TRBJ1-1 and V is TRBV6-5, with 7 bases identical to TRBD1. Germline V gene lookup returns CDR1 MNHEY and CDR2 SVGAGI. CDR3 length: 15 amino acids. Losses at the gene ends were 6 bases for V and 3 bases for J; bases not matched to a gene: 10.

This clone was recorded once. As DNA, the CDR3 is TGCGCCAGCAGCCGACAGGACATGAACACTGAAGCTTTCTTT. This encodes CASSRQDMNTEAFF. V and J are TRBV5-1 and TRBJ1-1; the D gene is possibly TRBD1 (6 bases). CDR3 length: 14 residues. CDR1 and CDR2 from the germline V gene are SGHRS and YFSETQ. Trimming cost V 4 bases and J 0 bases, with 10 bases left between them.

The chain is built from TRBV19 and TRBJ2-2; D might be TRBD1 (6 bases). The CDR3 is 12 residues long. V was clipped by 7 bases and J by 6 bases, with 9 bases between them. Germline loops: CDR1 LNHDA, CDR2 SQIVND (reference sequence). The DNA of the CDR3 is TGTGCCAGTACTCACAGGGCCGGGGAGCTGTTTTTT. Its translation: CASTHRAGELFF.

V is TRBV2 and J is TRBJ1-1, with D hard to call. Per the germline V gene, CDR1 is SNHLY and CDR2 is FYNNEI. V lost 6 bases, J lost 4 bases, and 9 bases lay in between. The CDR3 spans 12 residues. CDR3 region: CASSVSGTEAFF. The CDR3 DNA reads TGTGCCAGCAGCGTCAGTGGCACTGAAGCTTTCTTT.

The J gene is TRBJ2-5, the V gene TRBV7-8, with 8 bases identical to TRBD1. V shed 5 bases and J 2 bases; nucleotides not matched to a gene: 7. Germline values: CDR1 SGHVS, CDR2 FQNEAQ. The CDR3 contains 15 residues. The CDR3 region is CASSLNTGGQETQYF. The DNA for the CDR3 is TGTGCCAGCAGCCTTAATACAGGGGGACAAGAGACCCAGTACTTC.

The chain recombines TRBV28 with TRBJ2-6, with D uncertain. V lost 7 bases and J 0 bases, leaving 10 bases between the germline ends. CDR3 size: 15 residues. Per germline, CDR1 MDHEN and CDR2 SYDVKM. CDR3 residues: CASNPPNSGANVLTF. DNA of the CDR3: TGTGCCAGCAATCCCCCAAACTCTGGGGCCAACGTCCTGACTTTC.

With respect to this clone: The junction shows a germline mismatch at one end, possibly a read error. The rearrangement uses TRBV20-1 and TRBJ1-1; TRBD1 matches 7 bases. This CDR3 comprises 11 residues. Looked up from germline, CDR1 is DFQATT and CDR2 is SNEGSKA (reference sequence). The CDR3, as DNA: TGCAGTGCTAGTCAAGGGACAGCCTTTCCTTTT. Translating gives CSASQGTAFPF.

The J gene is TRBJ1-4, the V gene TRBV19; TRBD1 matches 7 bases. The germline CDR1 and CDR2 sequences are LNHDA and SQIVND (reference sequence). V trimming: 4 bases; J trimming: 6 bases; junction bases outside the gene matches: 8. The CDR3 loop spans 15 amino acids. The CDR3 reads CASSTGTEPYEKLFF. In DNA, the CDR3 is TGTGCCAGTAGTACTGGGACAGAGCCTTATGAAAAACTGTTTTTT.

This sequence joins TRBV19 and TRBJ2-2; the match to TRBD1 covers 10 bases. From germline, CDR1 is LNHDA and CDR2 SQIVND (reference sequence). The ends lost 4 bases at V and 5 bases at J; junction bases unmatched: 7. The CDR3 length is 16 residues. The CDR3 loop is CASSKPRDRGTGELFF. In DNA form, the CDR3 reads TGTGCCAGTAGTAAGCCCCGGGACAGGGGAACCGGGGAGCTGTTTTTT.

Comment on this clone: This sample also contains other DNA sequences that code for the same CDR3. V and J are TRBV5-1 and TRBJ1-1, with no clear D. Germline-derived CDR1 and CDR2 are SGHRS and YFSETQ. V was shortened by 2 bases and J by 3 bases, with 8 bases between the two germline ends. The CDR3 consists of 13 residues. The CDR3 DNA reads TGCGCCAGCAGCTTAAAACTAGACACTGAAGCTTTCTTT. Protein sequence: CASSLKLDTEAFF. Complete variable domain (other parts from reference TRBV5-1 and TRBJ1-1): KAGVTQTPRYLIKTRGQQVTLSCSPISGHRSVSWYQQTPGQGLQFLFEYFSETQRNKGNFPGRFSGRQFSNSRSEMNVSTLELGDSALYLCASSLKLDTEAFFGQGTRLTVV.

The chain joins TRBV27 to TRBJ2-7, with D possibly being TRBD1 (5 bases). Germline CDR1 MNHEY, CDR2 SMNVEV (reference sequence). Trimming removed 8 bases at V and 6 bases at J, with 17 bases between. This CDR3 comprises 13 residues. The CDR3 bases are TGTGCCAGCGGAGTCATACAGGTGCGCGAGCAGTACTTC. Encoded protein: CASGVIQVREQYF.

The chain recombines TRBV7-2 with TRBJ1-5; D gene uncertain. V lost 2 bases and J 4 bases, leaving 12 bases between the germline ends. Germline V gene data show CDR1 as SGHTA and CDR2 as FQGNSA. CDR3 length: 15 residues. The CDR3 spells CASSLTRGQNQPQHF. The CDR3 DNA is TGTGCCAGCAGCTTAACGCGCGGGCAAAATCAGCCCCAGCATTTT. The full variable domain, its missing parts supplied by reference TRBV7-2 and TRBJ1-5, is GAGVSQSPSNKVTEKGKDVELRCDPISGHTALYWYRQSLGQGLEFLIYFQGNSAPDKSGLPSDRFSAERTGGSVSTLTIQRTQQEDSAVYLCASSLTRGQNQPQHFGDGTRLSIL.

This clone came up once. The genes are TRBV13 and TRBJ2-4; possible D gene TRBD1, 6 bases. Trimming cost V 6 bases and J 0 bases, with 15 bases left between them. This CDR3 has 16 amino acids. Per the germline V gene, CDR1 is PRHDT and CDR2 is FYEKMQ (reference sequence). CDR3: CASRDGTSLAKNIQYF. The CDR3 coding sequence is TGTGCCAGCAGAGATGGGACATCCCTAGCCAAAAACATTCAGTACTTC.

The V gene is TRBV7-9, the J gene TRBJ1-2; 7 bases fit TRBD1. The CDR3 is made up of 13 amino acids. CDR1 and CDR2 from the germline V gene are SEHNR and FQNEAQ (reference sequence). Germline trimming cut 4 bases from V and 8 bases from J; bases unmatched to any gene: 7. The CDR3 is CASSYRGSRGYTF. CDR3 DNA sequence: TGTGCCAGCAGCTACAGGGGATCGCGGGGCTACACCTTC. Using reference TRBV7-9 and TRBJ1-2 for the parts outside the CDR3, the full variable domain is DTGVSQNPRHKITKRGQNVTFRCDPISEHNRLYWYRQTLGQGPEFLTYFQNEAQLEKSRLLSDRFSAERPKGSFSTLEIQRTEQGDSAMYLCASSYRGSRGYTFGSGTRLTVV.

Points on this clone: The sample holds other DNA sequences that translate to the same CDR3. CDR3 amino acids: CASSLGGGNTIYF. CDR3 coding DNA: TGCGCCAGCAGCTTGGGCGGTGGAAACACCATATATTTT. The rearrangement joins TRBV5-1 to TRBJ1-3; no definite D call. Germline lookup yields CDR1 SGHRS and CDR2 YFSETQ. V dropped 0 bases and J dropped 3 bases, with 4 bases sitting between them. The CDR3 is made up of 13 amino acids.

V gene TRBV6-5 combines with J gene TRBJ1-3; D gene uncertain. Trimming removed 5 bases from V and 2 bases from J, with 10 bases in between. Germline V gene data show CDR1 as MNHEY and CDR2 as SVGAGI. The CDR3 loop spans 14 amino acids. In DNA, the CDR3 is TGTGCCAGCAGTCTACGAAATACTGGAAACACCATATATTTT. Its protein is CASSLRNTGNTIYF.

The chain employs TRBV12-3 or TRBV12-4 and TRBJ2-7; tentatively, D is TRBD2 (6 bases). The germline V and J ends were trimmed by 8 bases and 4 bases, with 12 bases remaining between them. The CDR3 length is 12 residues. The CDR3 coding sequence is TGTGCCAGCGGGGGGAGAGGTTACGAGCAGTACTTC. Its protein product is CASGGRGYEQYF.